This T cell receptor (beta chain) was recovered during a study of T-cell memory formation after mild COVID-19. Study information: TCR clusters were largely donor specific. Study outcomes and limitations: A balance of CD4 and CD8 characterized clones contracting day 15 to 85, whereas later expanders leaned CD4+. Whether second-wave clones peaking at day 37 were SARS-CoV-2 specific went unconfirmed.

Germline V gene lookup returns CDR1 DFQATT and CDR2 SNEGSKA (reference sequence). V dropped 6 bases and J dropped 2; count of bases not matched to a gene: 3. The CDR3 is made up of 12 amino acids. This clonotype was detected only a few times. Its antigen is as yet unknown. TCRdb used MiXCR to reprocess the 5' RACE reads, holding one entry per CDR3 protein. The sample includes roughly 100,000 distinct CDR3 sequences, approximately 15% of them seen just once. Sequencing used PBMCs or a T cell subset sorted from them (not recorded which). The chain employs TRBV20-1 and TRBJ2-7; TRBD1 matches at 8 bases. This TCR came from an adult woman who had mild COVID-19 (a few samples of this study predate the infection). Cell type and time point are not known. The CDR3 region is CSARQGPYEQYF. CDR3 nucleotide sequence: TGCAGTGCCAGACAGGGGCCCTACGAGCAGTACTTC.